This T cell receptor beta chain originates from a study of T cell changes during pregnancy in multiple sclerosis. The data were produced by immunoSEQ multiplex PCR, yet TCRdb's version contains in-frame clones alone and is incomplete. Of 50,000 or so clones listed, 92% are singletons. This CDR3 has 16 amino acids. J gave up 5 bases and V 4 bases, and 8 bases lay outside the gene matches. Germline values: CDR1 MNHEY, CDR2 SVGAGI. V gene TRBV6-5 combines with J gene TRBJ1-1, with 12 nucleotides matching TRBD1. This sequence was found in a female donor with multiple sclerosis, enrolled in a pregnancy study. The sample here was CD4+ T cells from peripheral blood mononuclear cells, taken in the third trimester of pregnancy. CDR3 loop: CASSFGTGGFQTEAFF. DNA for the CDR3: TGTGCCAGCAGTTTCGGGACAGGGGGCTTTCAGACTGAAGCTTTCTTT.